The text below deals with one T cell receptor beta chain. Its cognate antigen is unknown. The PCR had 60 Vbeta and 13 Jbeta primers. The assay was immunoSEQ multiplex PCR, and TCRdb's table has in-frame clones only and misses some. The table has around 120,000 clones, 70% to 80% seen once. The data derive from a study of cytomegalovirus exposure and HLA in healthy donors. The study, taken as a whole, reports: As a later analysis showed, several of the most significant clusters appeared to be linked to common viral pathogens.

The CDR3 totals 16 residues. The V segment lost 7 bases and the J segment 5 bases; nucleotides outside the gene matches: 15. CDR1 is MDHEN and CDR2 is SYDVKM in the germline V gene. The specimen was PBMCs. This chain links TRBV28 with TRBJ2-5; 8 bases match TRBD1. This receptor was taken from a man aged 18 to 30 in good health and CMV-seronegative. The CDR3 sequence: CASNSLYQGASETQYF. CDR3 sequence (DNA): TGTGCCAGCAATTCTTTGTACCAGGGGGCTTCGGAGACCCAGTACTTC.